The 14 T cell receptor beta chains below were found in one sample sequenced in a study of shared clonotypes between healthy human individuals (dated by TCRdb to about 2020). The protocol used for the library was the immunoSEQ multiplex PCR assay. TCRdb took this table from immuneACCESS and kept in-frame rearrangements with V and J called. Such tables lack part of the clones; where checked against another copy, unresolved V genes explain under half of the gap, and the rest is unexplained. The table for this sample lists some 2,000,000 clones; roughly 94% of them were counted only once. Of the sample, 1% to 1.3% is held by the ten largest clones. For the CD8 naive samples, CD45RO-negative cells were positively selected for CCR7, yielding a CD45RA+CCR7+ population from which TemRA cells were excluded. Sample: naive CD8+ T cells sorted from blood. Reading the label with the study, this specimen's cell subset or site is: CD45RA+CCR7+. The receptors stem from a young man in good health.

The J gene is TRBJ1-2, the V gene TRBV20-1; D remains ambiguous. The germline V and J ends were trimmed by 2 bases and 6 bases, with 7 bases remaining between them. CDR3 length equals 11 residues. Germline CDR1 DFQATT, CDR2 SNEGSKA (reference sequence). CDR3 amino acids: CSARKGNGYTF. The CDR3 DNA reads as TGCAGTGCTAGAAAGGGTAATGGCTACACCTTC.

DNA for the CDR3: TGTGCCAGCAGCTTGGGCGAAACCGGGCCATCCTACGAGCAGTACTTC. Translating it yields CASSLGETGPSYEQYF. J is TRBJ2-7 and V is TRBV5-6; D call uncertain. Trimming left V 0 bases short and J 1 base short, with 14 bases between. Per germline, CDR1 SGHDT and CDR2 YYEEEE. CDR3 size: 16 residues.

In this sample, this clone turned up once. Within the sample, other DNA sequences also encode this same CDR3. V gene TRBV27 combines with J gene TRBJ1-4, with 7 nucleotides matching TRBD1. This CDR3 has 14 residues. Trimming removed 5 bases from V and 4 bases from J; junction bases left unmatched: 4. Germline V gives CDR1 MNHEY, CDR2 SMNVEV (reference sequence). The CDR3 region has the DNA TGTGCCAGCAGTCGACAGGGTCTTAATGAAAAACTGTTTTTT. Encoded protein: CASSRQGLNEKLFF.

The chain joins TRBV5-6 to TRBJ2-7; 7 nucleotides align to TRBD2. The CDR3 is made up of 15 amino acids. Germline loops: CDR1 SGHDT, CDR2 YYEEEE. Trimming removed 0 bases from V and 2 bases from J; junction bases left unmatched: 5. CDR3 sequence: CASSLVASGPYEQYF. In DNA form, the CDR3 reads TGTGCCAGCAGCTTGGTCGCTAGCGGACCCTACGAGCAGTACTTC.

The chain couples TRBV2 to TRBJ1-1; tentatively, D is TRBD1 (6 bases). Trimming took 3 bases from V and 8 from J, leaving 7 bases between them. Germline CDR1 and CDR2: SNHLY and FYNNEI. This CDR3 spans 11 amino acids. CDR3 protein: CASSDQGEAFF. DNA of the CDR3: TGTGCCAGCAGTGACCAGGGGGAAGCTTTCTTT.

The V gene is TRBV5-4, the J gene TRBJ2-7; D is perhaps TRBD1 (6 bases). The V end was cut by 5 bases, the J end by 2 bases, with 11 bases between. The length of the CDR3 is 13 residues. The germline CDR1 and CDR2 sequences are SGHNT and YYREEE (reference sequence). In DNA form, the CDR3 reads TGTGCCAGCAGTGGGACACGGACCTACGAGCAGTACTTC. It translates to CASSGTRTYEQYF.

The chain has TRBV7-9 and TRBJ2-7; D is possibly TRBD2 (5 bases). Germline V gene data show CDR1 as SEHNR and CDR2 as FQNEAQ (reference sequence). The CDR3 consists of 16 residues. Trimming left V 5 bases short and J 4 bases short, with 21 bases between. The CDR3 region has the DNA TGTGCCAGCAGCACACCTACCACGGGGATGGGGTACGAGCAGTACTTC. Amino acid sequence: CASSTPTTGMGYEQYF.

The gene calls are TRBV27 and TRBJ2-2; D might be TRBD1 (5 bases). Germline-derived CDR1 and CDR2 are MNHEY and SMNVEV (reference sequence). Trimming shortened V by 3 bases and J by 7 bases, and 9 bases separated the two germline ends. This CDR3 spans 13 amino acids. CDR3 DNA: TGTGCCAGCAGTTTCGGGCAGGGCGGGGAGCTGTTTTTT. Translation gives CASSFGQGGELFF.

The chain recombines TRBV19 with TRBJ2-7, with D tentatively TRBD1 (5 bases). V lost 0 bases, J lost 0 bases, and 12 bases lay in between. Germline loops: CDR1 LNHDA, CDR2 SQIVND (reference sequence). This CDR3 is 16 amino acids long. The CDR3 reads CASSIDRQINSYEQYF. CDR3 bases: TGTGCCAGTAGTATAGATCGACAGATCAACTCCTACGAGCAGTACTTC.

The chain links TRBV4-1 to TRBJ1-1; the match to TRBD1 covers 7 bases. The germline V gene has CDR1 MGHRA and CDR2 YSYEKL. J gave up 5 bases and V 0 bases, and 3 bases lay outside the gene matches. This CDR3 contains 14 residues. As DNA, the CDR3 is TGCGCCAGCAGCCAAGATCAGGGGGTTACTGAAGCTTTCTTT. Its translation is CASSQDQGVTEAFF.

This clone came up once. The V gene is TRBV30, the J gene TRBJ1-2; D remains ambiguous. V was pared by 0 bases and J by 6 bases, with 11 bases between. The CDR3 contains 13 residues. Germline lookup yields CDR1 GTSNPN and CDR2 SVGIG (reference sequence). CDR3 bases: TGTGCCTGGAGTGTACTGGGTACCGATGGCTACACCTTC. This sequence encodes CAWSVLGTDGYTF.

The gene calls are TRBV5-1 and TRBJ1-1; D remains ambiguous. Germline V gene data show CDR1 as SGHRS and CDR2 as YFSETQ. Deletions cut 4 bases from V and 11 bases from J, with 18 bases between. The CDR3 runs to 13 residues. In DNA form, the CDR3 reads TGCGCCAGCAGCCCACGGGGTGGGATCATGGCTTTCTTT. This codes for CASSPRGGIMAFF.

The V gene is TRBV10-2, the J gene TRBJ1-4; perhaps TRBD1 as D (5 bases). The CDR3 is 14 amino acids. The ends were cut back, 3 bases at V and 3 bases at J, with 8 bases in the middle. Germline V gene data show CDR1 as WSHSY and CDR2 as SAAADI. The DNA for the CDR3 is TGCGCCAGCAGTGATGAGGGGCCTAATGAAAAACTGTTTTTT. Translating gives CASSDEGPNEKLFF.

In its sample, this clone was seen once. V is TRBV13 and J is TRBJ2-5; weak D call: TRBD2 (6 bases). V was pared by 5 bases and J by 4 bases, with 14 bases between. The CDR3 consists of 14 residues. Germline loops: CDR1 PRHDT, CDR2 FYEKMQ (reference sequence). CDR3 in amino acids: CASSMTDYGETQYF. CDR3 sequence (DNA): TGTGCCAGCAGCATGACGGACTACGGAGAGACCCAGTACTTC.